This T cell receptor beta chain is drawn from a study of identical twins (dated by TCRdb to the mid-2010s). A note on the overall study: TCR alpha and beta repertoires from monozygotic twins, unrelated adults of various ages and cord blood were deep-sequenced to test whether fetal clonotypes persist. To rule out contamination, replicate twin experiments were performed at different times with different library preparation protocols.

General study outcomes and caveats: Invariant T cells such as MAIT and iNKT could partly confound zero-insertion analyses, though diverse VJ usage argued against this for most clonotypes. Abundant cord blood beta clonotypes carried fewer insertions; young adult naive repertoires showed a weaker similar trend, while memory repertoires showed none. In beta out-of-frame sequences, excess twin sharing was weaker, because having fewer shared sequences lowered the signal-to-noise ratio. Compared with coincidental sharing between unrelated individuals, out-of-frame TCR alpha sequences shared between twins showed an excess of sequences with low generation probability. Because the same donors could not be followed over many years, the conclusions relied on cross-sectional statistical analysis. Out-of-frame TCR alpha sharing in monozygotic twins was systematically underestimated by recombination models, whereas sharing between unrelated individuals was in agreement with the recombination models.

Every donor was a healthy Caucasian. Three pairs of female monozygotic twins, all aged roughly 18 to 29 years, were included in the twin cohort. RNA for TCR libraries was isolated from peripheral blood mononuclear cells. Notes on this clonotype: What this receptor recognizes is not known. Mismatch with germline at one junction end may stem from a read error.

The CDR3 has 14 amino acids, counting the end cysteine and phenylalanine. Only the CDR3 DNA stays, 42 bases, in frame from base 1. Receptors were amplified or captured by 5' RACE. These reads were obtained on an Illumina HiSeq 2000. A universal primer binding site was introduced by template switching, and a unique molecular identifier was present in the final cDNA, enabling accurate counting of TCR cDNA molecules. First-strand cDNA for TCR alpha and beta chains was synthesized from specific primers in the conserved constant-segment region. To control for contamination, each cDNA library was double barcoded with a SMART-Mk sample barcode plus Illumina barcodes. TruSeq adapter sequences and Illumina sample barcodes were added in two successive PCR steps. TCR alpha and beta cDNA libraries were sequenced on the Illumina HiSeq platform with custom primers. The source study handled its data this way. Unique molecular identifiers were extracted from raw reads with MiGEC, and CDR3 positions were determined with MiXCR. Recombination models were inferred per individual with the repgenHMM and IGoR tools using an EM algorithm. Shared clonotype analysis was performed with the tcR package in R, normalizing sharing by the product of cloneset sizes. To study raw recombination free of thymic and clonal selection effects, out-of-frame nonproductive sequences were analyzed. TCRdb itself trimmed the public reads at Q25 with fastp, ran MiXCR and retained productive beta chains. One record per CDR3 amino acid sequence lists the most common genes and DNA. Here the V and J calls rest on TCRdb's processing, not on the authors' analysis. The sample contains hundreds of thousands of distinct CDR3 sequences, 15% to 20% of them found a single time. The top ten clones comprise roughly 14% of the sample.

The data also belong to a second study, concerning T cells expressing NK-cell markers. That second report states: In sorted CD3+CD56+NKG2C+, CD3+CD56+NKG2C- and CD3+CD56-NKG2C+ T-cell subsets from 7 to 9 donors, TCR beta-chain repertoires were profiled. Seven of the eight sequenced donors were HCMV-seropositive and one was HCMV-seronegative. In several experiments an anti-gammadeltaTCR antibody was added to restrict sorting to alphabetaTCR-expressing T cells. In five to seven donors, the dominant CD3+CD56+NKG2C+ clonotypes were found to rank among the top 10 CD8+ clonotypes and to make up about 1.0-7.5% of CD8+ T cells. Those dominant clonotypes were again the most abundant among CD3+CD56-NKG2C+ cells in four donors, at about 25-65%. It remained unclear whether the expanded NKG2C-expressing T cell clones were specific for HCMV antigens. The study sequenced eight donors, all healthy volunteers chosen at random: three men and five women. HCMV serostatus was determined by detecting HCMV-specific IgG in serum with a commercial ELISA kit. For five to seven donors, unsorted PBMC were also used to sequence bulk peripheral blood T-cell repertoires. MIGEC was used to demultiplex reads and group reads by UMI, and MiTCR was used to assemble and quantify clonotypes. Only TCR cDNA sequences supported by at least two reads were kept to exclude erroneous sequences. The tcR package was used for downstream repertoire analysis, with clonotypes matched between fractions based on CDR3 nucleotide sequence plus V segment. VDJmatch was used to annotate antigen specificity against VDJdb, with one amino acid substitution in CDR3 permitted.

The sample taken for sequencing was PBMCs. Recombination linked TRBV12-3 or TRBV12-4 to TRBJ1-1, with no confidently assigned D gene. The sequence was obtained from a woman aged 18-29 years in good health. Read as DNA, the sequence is TGTGCCAGCAGTTTAGCGGAGGGTGCACTTGAAGGTTTCTTT. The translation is CASSLAEGALEGFF.